The entry below describes one T cell receptor beta chain. The data derive from a study of shared T cell receptors in the human thymus. Some clones are missing from TCRdb's copy, which holds only in-frame ones; the method was immunoSEQ multiplex PCR. The sample consists of roughly 560,000 clones, around three quarters of them appearing once. CDR1 and CDR2 (germline): MNHEY, SMNVEV (reference sequence). This CDR3 is built from 16 residues. Trimming cost V 11 bases and J 0 bases, with 23 bases left between them. This same sample was also part of a study on human thymus T cells. That work states: Congenital heart defects were the reason for the corrective surgery that the donors, healthy Finnish infants, were having. Corrective heart surgery yielded the resections from which the thymus tissue came. In thymic and blood repertoires alike, V and J usage looked biased. Related research reported highly overlapping thymic repertoires among unrelated individuals.

The sequence was collected from a boy younger than two with a congenital heart defect. Sequencing was carried out using thymocytes. The chain joins TRBV27 to TRBJ2-7; weak D call: TRBD2 (6 bases). The CDR3 DNA follows: TGTGCCGGGGGATTTGGAGGGCAGTCTAGCTCCTACGAGCAGTACTTC. Translation gives CAGGFGGQSSSYEQYF.